These T cell receptor beta chains were read from a single sample in a study of beta chain features in type 1 diabetes. Data came from immunoSEQ multiplex PCR; TCRdb stores just in-frame clones and leaves some out. Here the sample spans hundreds of thousands of clones, roughly 16% being singletons. Sequencing was done on a sample of naive CD4+ T cells from blood. The receptors were gathered from a man aged 18 to 35 in good health. Each CDR3 is given with its conserved first and last residue. The D gene is left open where the match is weak. Only some rows state a clone size, as once, few, many or a class for expanded clones.

clone_size,j_call,v_call,d_call,cdr3_aa,cdr3_nt
.,TRBJ2-5,TRBV7-9,TRBD1,CASSSQGAGETQYF,TGTGCCAGCAGCTCACAGGGGGCAGGGGAGACCCAGTACTTC
.,TRBJ2-6,TRBV7-3,.,CASSLHPPDLFSGANVLTF,TGTGCCAGCAGCTTGCACCCGCCAGACCTCTTCTCTGGTGCCAACGTCCTGACTTTC
.,TRBJ2-7,TRBV5-1,.,CASISGSEQYF,TGCGCCAGCATCTCCGGGTCCGAGCAGTACTTC
.,TRBJ2-7,TRBV10-3,.,CAISELYEQYF,TGTGCCATCAGTGAACTCTACGAGCAGTACTTC
.,TRBJ1-2,TRBV5-6,.,CASSLQTYGYTF,TGTGCCAGCAGCTTACAGACATATGGCTACACCTTC
.,TRBJ1-1,TRBV21-1,.,CASSTTGYAEAFF,TGTGCCAGCAGCACGACAGGGTACGCTGAAGCTTTCTTT
.,TRBJ2-3,TRBV4-1,.,CASSPFGQLNTDTQYF,TGCGCCAGCAGCCCCTTCGGACAGCTAAACACAGATACGCAGTATTTT
.,TRBJ2-1,TRBV7-2,.,CASSLGTSYNEQFF,TGTGCCAGCAGCTTGGGGACTTCGTACAATGAGCAGTTCTTC
.,TRBJ2-2,TRBV7-9,.,CASSLVATGELFF,TGTGCCAGCAGCTTAGTTGCGACCGGGGAGCTGTTTTTT
.,TRBJ1-3,TRBV7-7,.,CASSPHPSSGNTIYF,TGTGCTAGCAGTCCTCACCCGAGCTCTGGAAACACCATATATTTT
few,TRBJ2-5,TRBV6-5,.,CASSPFRGKETQYF,TGTGCCAGCAGCCCGTTCAGGGGAAAAGAGACCCAGTACTTC
.,TRBJ2-1,TRBV27,.,CASSLSQGRNEQFF,TGTGCCAGCAGTTTGTCCCAGGGGCGGAATGAGCAGTTCTTC
few,TRBJ1-1,TRBV29-1,TRBD1,CSVDRGGRAFF,TGCAGCGTAGACAGGGGAGGGCGGGCTTTCTTT
.,TRBJ1-4,TRBV4-1,.,CASSQPLTGLMINEKLFF,TGCGCCAGCAGCCAACCCTTAACAGGGCTGATGATCAATGAAAAACTGTTTTTT
few,TRBJ2-7,TRBV27,TRBD1,CASSLRPLRTGTYEQYF,TGTGCCAGCAGTTTACGGCCTTTAAGGACAGGCACCTACGAGCAGTACTTC
few,TRBJ2-3,TRBV29-1,TRBD1,CSVEGGQDGSTDTQYF,TGCAGCGTCGAGGGGGGACAGGATGGGAGCACAGATACGCAGTATTTT
.,TRBJ2-1,TRBV5-4,TRBD1,CASSLGQGAYEQFF,TGTGCCAGCAGCTTGGGACAGGGGGCGTATGAGCAGTTCTTC
few,TRBJ2-1,TRBV4-3,.,CASSQRTRSYNEQFF,TGCGCCAGCAGCCAAAGGACCCGCTCCTACAATGAGCAGTTCTTC
few,TRBJ2-1,TRBV7-3,.,CASSSGTPYNEQFF,TGTGCCAGCAGCTCCGGGACTCCCTACAATGAGCAGTTCTTC
.,TRBJ2-5,TRBV30,.,CAWSVGQETQYF,TGTGCCTGGAGTGTCGGTCAAGAGACCCAGTACTTC
once,TRBJ2-7,TRBV6-6,.,CASGPSNGAAEQYF,TGTGCCAGCGGTCCCTCTAACGGGGCTGCCGAGCAGTACTTC
few,TRBJ2-7,TRBV25-1,.,CASSESLGRESSYEQYF,TGTGCCAGCAGTGAATCTTTGGGACGGGAAAGCTCCTACGAGCAGTACTTC
few,TRBJ1-1,TRBV21-1,.,CASEGAFF,TGTGCCAGCGAGGGAGCTTTCTTT
.,TRBJ2-7,TRBV5-4,.,CASSLAATGLSYEQYF,TGTGCCAGCAGCTTGGCCGCGACTGGGTTGTCCTACGAGCAGTACTTC
few,TRBJ1-1,TRBV7-2,.,CASSLGIMNTEAFF,TGTGCCAGCAGCCTGGGCATCATGAACACTGAAGCTTTCTTT
.,TRBJ1-2,TRBV19,.,CASRVPTGNYGYTF,TGTGCCAGTAGGGTGCCTACGGGAAACTATGGCTACACCTTC
few,TRBJ2-5,TRBV11-2,.,CASSFTQETQYF,TGTGCCAGCAGCTTCACGCAAGAGACCCAGTACTTC
few,TRBJ1-3,TRBV5-1,.,CASSLGTAGNTIYF,TGCGCCAGCAGCTTGGGGACGGCTGGAAACACCATATATTTT
.,TRBJ2-2,TRBV18,.,CASSPTGSNTGELFF,TGTGCCAGCTCACCAACAGGGTCGAACACCGGGGAGCTGTTTTTT
few,TRBJ1-1,TRBV5-1,.,CASSSTGKNTEAFF,TGCGCCAGCAGCTCCACAGGGAAGAACACTGAAGCTTTCTTT
.,TRBJ2-1,TRBV6-5,TRBD2,CASSYLRGDHNEQFF,TGTGCCAGCAGTTATCTGCGGGGGGACCACAATGAGCAGTTCTTC
.,TRBJ1-1,TRBV5-4,.,CASSLGGKSRNTEAFF,TGTGCCAGCAGCTTGGGGGGTAAAAGTAGGAACACTGAAGCTTTCTTT
few,TRBJ2-4,TRBV5-1,.,CASSLEGNTKNIQYF,TGCGCCAGCAGCTTGGAGGGAAATACCAAAAACATTCAGTACTTC
few,TRBJ2-2,TRBV7-2,.,CASSPTNTGELFF,TGTGCCAGCAGCCCCACAAACACCGGGGAGCTGTTTTTT
once,TRBJ1-2,TRBV19,.,CASSITLNILYGYTF,TGTGCCAGTAGTATAACCTTGAATATACTCTATGGCTACACCTTC
.,TRBJ1-1,TRBV7-2,.,CASSLLGGKYTEAFF,TGTGCCAGCAGCTTATTGGGGGGCAAGTACACTGAAGCTTTCTTT
few,TRBJ2-7,TRBV7-9,.,CASSPGSLRRNYEQYF,TGTGCCAGCAGTCCGGGGAGTCTACGTAGGAACTACGAGCAGTACTTC
.,TRBJ1-4,TRBV28,TRBD1,CASSPQGGLFF,TGTGCCAGCAGTCCTCAGGGGGGACTGTTTTTT
few,TRBJ2-3,TRBV6-1,TRBD1,CASSESVGTGGRDTQYF,TGTGCCAGCAGTGAAAGTGTAGGGACAGGGGGCAGAGATACGCAGTATTTT
few,TRBJ1-5,TRBV19,.,CASSIVSSGNQPQHF,TGTGCCAGTAGTATAGTAAGTTCCGGGAATCAGCCCCAGCATTTT
.,TRBJ2-7,TRBV11-2,.,CASSLGVYEQYF,TGTGCCAGCAGCTTAGGAGTTTACGAGCAGTACTTC
few,TRBJ1-4,TRBV5-4,TRBD1,CASSLMGTGTEKLFF,TGTGCCAGCAGCTTGATGGGGACAGGGACCGAAAAACTGTTTTTT
few,TRBJ1-5,TRBV7-9,TRBD1,CASSPVQGPNQPQHF,TGTGCCAGCAGCCCAGTACAGGGGCCAAATCAGCCCCAGCATTTT
.,TRBJ2-3,TRBV7-2,TRBD2,CASSLRTGTSGRYTDTQYF,TGTGCCAGCAGCTTGAGAACCGGGACTAGCGGGAGGTACACAGATACGCAGTATTTT